Presented here are 11 T cell receptor beta chains from one specimen sequenced in a study of cytomegalovirus exposure and HLA in healthy donors. Researchers ran the PCR with 60 Vbeta and 13 Jbeta primers. Sequenced by immunoSEQ multiplex PCR; TCRdb stores in-frame clones only, minus some. This sample has 130,000 or so clones, with around 85% found just once. The specimen was PBMCs. These receptors originate from a woman in her 30s in good health and CMV-seropositive.

This clone has just a few counts. This chain joins TRBV28 and TRBJ1-2, with D possibly TRBD1 on 5 matching bases. Trimming took off 2 bases at V and 2 bases at J, with 9 bases between the two ends. Germline assignment: CDR1 MDHEN and CDR2 SYDVKM. This CDR3 has 14 residues. The CDR3 sequence is CASSLAAGNYGYTF. As DNA, the CDR3 is TGTGCCAGCAGTTTAGCCGCAGGGAACTATGGCTACACCTTC.

This chain connects TRBV11-2 to TRBJ1-2; TRBD1 is a possible D gene (5 bases). The V gene's germline CDR1 is SGHAT and CDR2 FQNNGV. The V and J ends lost 3 bases and 7 bases respectively, with 9 bases between them. The CDR3 is made up of 12 amino acids. This CDR3 is CASSFRDGGYTF. The CDR3 nucleotides read TGTGCCAGCAGCTTCAGGGATGGTGGCTACACCTTC.

The chain links TRBV27 to TRBJ1-1; 8 bases match TRBD1. The germline CDR1 and CDR2 sequences are MNHEY and SMNVEV (reference sequence). The CDR3 has 16 amino acids. V lost 2 bases to trimming and J lost 1 base; unmatched junction nucleotides: 6. The CDR3 region is CASSLRTGTGNTEAFF. Written as DNA, the CDR3 is TGTGCCAGCAGTTTACGGACAGGGACGGGGAACACTGAAGCTTTCTTT.

The chain links TRBV5-5 to TRBJ1-1, with unresolved D. Trimming stripped 3 bases from V and 3 bases from J, with 6 bases between. This CDR3 has 12 residues. Germline V gene lookup returns CDR1 SGHKS and CDR2 YYEKEE (reference sequence). The CDR3 DNA is TGTGCCAGCAGCTCACGGTACACTGAAGCTTTCTTT. It is translated as CASSSRYTEAFF.

The chain uses TRBV6-1 and TRBJ1-6, with TRBD1 matching 11 bases. This CDR3 comprises 13 residues. V was pared by 11 bases and J by 7 bases, with 4 bases of the junction left unmatched. Germline V gives CDR1 MNHNS, CDR2 SASEGT. Here the CDR3 reads CAGGQGDNSPLHF. CDR3 in DNA: TGTGCCGGGGGACAGGGGGACAATTCACCCCTCCACTTT.

This clone appeared once. The chain's CDR3 is CSVDQGANEQFF. CDR3 coding DNA: TGCAGCGTTGACCAGGGGGCCAATGAGCAGTTCTTC. The rearrangement links TRBV29-1 to TRBJ2-1; TRBD1 matches at 8 bases. Germline CDR1 SQVTM, CDR2 ANQGSEA. The CDR3 runs 12 residues. V shed 3 bases and J 6 bases; nucleotides not matched to a gene: 1.

The rearrangement uses TRBV5-1 and TRBJ1-1; TRBD1 aligns across 7 bases. CDR3 length: 12 amino acids. From germline, CDR1 is SGHRS and CDR2 YFSETQ. V shed 5 bases and J 7 bases; nucleotides not matched to a gene: 5. Here the CDR3 DNA reads TGCGCCAGCAGGGGACAGCCAAATGAAGCTTTCTTT. Protein sequence: CASRGQPNEAFF.

The rearrangement joins TRBV28 to TRBJ2-7, with a tentative D call TRBD1 (6 bases). The germline V gene encodes CDR1 MDHEN and CDR2 SYDVKM. The V and J ends lost 11 bases and 4 bases respectively, with 12 bases between them. This CDR3 is 11 amino acids long. Here the CDR3 reads CASQGNYEQYF. CDR3 in DNA: TGTGCCTCGCAGGGGAATTACGAGCAGTACTTC. The full variable domain, its missing parts supplied by reference TRBV28 and TRBJ2-7, is DVKVTQSSRYLVKRTGEKVFLECVQDMDHENMFWYRQDPGLGLRLIYFSYDVKMKEKGDIPEGYSVSREKKERFSLILESASTNQTSMYLCASQGNYEQYFGPGTRLTVT.

This clone was seen once. V is TRBV7-9 and J is TRBJ1-5, with D maybe TRBD1 (5 bases). The V end lost 3 bases, the J end lost 0 bases, and 15 bases lay between the germline ends. The CDR3 has 17 residues. Germline V CDR1 and CDR2: SEHNR, FQNEAQ (reference sequence). The DNA for the CDR3 is TGTGCCAGCAGCTTCCCGACAGTCCCTCATAGCAATCAGCCCCAGCATTTT. Translated: CASSFPTVPHSNQPQHF.

CDR3 sequence reads: CAWSPGQANTDTQYF. The CDR3, as DNA: TGTGCCTGGAGTCCGGGACAGGCCAACACAGATACGCAGTATTTT. The genes are TRBV30 and TRBJ2-3, with 8 bases lining up with TRBD1. The trim removed 2 bases at V and 2 bases at J, leaving 6 bases unmatched. The CDR3 contains 15 residues. Germline CDR1 is GTSNPN and CDR2 is SVGIG (reference sequence).

This clone was detected once. The J gene is TRBJ1-1, the V gene TRBV2, with 8 nucleotides matching TRBD1. J gave up 1 base and V 6 bases, and 1 base lay outside the gene matches. The CDR3 extends over 13 amino acids. The germline V gene has CDR1 SNHLY and CDR2 FYNNEI. The CDR3 DNA is TGTGCCAGCAGAGGGACAGGGAACACTGAAGCTTTCTTT. Protein product: CASRGTGNTEAFF. The full variable domain, its missing parts supplied by reference TRBV2 and TRBJ1-1, is EPEVTQTPSHQVTQMGQEVILRCVPISNHLYFYWYRQILGQKVEFLVSFYNNEISEKSEIFDDQFSVERPDGSNFTLKIRSTKLEDSAMYFCASRGTGNTEAFFGQGTRLTVV.